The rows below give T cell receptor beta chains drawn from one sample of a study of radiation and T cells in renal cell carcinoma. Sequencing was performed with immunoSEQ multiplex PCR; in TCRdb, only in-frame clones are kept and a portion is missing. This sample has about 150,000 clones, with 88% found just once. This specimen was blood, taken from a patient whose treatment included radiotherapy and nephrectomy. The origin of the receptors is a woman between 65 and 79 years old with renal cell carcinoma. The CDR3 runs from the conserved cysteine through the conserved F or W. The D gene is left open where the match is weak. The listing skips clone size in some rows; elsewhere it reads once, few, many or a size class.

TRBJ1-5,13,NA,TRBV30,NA,CAWRTDSNQPQHF,TGTGCCTGGAGGACAGATAGCAATCAGCCCCAGCATTTT
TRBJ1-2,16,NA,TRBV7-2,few,CASSQTPGTAAYGYTF,TGTGCCAGCAGCCAAACTCCAGGGACTGCGGCCTATGGCTACACCTTC
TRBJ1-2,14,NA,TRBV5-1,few,CASSGQGANYGYTF,TGCGCCAGCAGCGGGCAGGGTGCTAACTATGGCTACACCTTC
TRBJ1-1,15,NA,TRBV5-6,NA,CASAFQGVGNTEAFF,TGTGCCAGCGCCTTCCAGGGAGTAGGGAACACTGAAGCTTTCTTT
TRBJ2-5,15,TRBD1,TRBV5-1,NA,CASSFSGGPQETQYF,TGCGCCAGCAGCTTCTCAGGGGGCCCCCAAGAGACCCAGTACTTC
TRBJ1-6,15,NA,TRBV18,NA,CASSPRGGWVSPLHF,TGTGCCAGCTCACCAAGGGGGGGCTGGGTTTCACCCCTCCACTTT
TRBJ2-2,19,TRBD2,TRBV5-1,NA,CASSLVGLAGGPSTGELFF,TGCGCCAGCAGCTTGGTCGGACTAGCGGGGGGGCCGAGCACCGGGGAGCTGTTTTTT
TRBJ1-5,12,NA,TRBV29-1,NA,CSVQGSNQPQHF,TGCAGCGTTCAGGGAAGCAATCAGCCCCAGCATTTT
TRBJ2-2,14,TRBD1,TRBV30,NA,CAFPRQGITGELFF,TGTGCCTTCCCTCGACAGGGTATCACCGGGGAGCTGTTTTTT
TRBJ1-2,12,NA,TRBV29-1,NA,CSVVSNPEGYTF,TGCAGCGTTGTCTCTAATCCGGAGGGCTACACCTTC